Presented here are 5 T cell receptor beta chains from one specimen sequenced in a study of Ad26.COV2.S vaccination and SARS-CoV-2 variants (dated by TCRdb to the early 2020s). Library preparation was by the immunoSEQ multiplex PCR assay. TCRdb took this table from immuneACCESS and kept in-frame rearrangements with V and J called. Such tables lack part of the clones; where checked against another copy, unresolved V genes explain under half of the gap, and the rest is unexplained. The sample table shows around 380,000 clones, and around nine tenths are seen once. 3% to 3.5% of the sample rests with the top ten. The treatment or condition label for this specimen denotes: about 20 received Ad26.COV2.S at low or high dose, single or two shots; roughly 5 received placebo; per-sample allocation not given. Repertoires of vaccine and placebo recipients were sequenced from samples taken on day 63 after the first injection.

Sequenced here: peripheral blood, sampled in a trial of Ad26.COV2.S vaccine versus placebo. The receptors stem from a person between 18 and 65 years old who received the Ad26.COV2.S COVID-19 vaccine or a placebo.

CDR3 sequence (DNA): TGCGCCAGCAGCCAGGACGTTGGGGTAACTGAAGCTTTCTTT. Protein product: CASSQDVGVTEAFF. The chain links TRBV5-1 to TRBJ1-1; no clear D gene. V was cut by 4 bases and J by 5 bases, with 15 bases left in between. This CDR3 contains 14 residues. Germline CDR1 SGHRS, CDR2 YFSETQ. The variable domain in full, with the rest retrieved from reference TRBV5-1 and TRBJ1-1, is KAGVTQTPRYLIKTRGQQVTLSCSPISGHRSVSWYQQTPGQGLQFLFEYFSETQRNKGNFPGRFSGRQFSNSRSEMNVSTLELGDSALYLCASSQDVGVTEAFFGQGTRLTVV.

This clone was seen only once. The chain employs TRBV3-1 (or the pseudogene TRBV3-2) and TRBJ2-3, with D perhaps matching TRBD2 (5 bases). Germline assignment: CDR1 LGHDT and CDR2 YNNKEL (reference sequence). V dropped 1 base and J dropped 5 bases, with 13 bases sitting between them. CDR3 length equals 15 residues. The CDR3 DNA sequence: TGTGCCAGCAGCCAAGCGGCCGGGGTTAAAGATACGCAGTATTTT. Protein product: CASSQAAGVKDTQYF.

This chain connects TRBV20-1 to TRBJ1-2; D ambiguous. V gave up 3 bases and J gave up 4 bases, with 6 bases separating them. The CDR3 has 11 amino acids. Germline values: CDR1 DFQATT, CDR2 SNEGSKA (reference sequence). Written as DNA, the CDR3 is TGCAGTGCTAGTCGCGGCTATGGCTACACCTTC. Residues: CSASRGYGYTF.

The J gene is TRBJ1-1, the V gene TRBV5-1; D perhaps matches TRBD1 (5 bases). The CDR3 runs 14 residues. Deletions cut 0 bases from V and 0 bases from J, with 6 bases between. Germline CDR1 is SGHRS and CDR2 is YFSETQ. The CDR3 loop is CASSLAGMNTEAFF. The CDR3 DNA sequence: TGCGCCAGCAGCTTGGCAGGGATGAACACTGAAGCTTTCTTT.

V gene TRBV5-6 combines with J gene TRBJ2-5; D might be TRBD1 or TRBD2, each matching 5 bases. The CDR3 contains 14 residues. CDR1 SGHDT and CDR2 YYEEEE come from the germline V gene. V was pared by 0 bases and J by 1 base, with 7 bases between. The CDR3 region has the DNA TGTGCCAGCAGCTTGGTTGGGACCCAAGAGACCCAGTACTTC. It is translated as CASSLVGTQETQYF.